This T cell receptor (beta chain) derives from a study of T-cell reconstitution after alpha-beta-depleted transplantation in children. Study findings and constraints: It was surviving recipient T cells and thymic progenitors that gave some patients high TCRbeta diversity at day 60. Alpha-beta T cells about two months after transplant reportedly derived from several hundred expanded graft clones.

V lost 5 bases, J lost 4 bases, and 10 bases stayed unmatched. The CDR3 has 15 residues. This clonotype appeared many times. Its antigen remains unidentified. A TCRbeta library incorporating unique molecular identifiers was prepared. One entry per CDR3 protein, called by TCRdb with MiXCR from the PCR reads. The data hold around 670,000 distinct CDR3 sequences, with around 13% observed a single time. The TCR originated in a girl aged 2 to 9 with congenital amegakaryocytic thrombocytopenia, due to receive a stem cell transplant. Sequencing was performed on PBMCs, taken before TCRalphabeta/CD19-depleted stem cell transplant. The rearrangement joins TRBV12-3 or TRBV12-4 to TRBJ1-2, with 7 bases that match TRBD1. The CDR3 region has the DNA TGTGCCAGCAGTCGCGACAGGGTTTTTAGCTATGGCTACACCTTC. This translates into CASSRDRVFSYGYTF.